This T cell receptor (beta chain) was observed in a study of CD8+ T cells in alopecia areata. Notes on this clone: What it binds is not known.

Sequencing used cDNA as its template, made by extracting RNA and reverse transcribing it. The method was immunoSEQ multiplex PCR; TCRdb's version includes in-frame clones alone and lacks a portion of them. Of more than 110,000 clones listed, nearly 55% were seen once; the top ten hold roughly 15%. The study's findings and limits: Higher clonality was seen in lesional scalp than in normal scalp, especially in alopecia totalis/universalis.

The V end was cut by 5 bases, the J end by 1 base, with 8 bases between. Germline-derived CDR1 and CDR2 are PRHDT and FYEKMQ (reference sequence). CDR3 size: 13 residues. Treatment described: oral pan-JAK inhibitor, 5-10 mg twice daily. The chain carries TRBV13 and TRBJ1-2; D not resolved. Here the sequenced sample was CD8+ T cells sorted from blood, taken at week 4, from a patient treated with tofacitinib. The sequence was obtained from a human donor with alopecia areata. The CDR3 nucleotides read TGTGCCAGCAGCCTCGAAAGTAACTATGGCTACACCTTC. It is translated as CASSLESNYGYTF.